The 9 T cell receptor beta chains given below trace back to one sample, sequenced in a study of regulatory T cells in long-lasting Graves disease. Stated time point: persistent/refractory GD, antithyroid drugs over 5 years with positive TRAb. Isolated PBMC RNA provided the starting material for the TCR library. Sequencing libraries for TCR beta were prepared with iRepertoire HTBI primers and Arm-PCR of CDR3 regions. TCRdb used MiXCR to reprocess the multiplex PCR reads, holding one entry per CDR3 protein. The table includes roughly 400,000 distinct CDR3 sequences, less than 25% detected once. The sequencing used peripheral blood mononuclear cells (PBMCs), collected when the disease was refractory, from a patient treated with antithyroid drugs. Source of these receptors: a female donor with Graves disease.

This chain joins TRBV30 and TRBJ2-1; 10 bases agree with TRBD1. The length of the CDR3 is 14 residues. CDR1 is GTSNPN, CDR2 SVGIG, per germline (reference sequence). Trimming cost V 3 bases and J 1 base; bases outside gene matches: 0. The CDR3 nucleotides are TGTGCCTGGAGGGGACAGGGGTCCTACAATGAGCAGTTCTTC. Protein: CAWRGQGSYNEQFF.

The table lists this clonotype with a few counts. The chain recombines TRBV24-1 with TRBJ2-7; TRBD1 aligns across 8 bases. The CDR3 is 15 residues long. V trimming: 4 bases; J trimming: 3 bases; junction bases outside the gene matches: 7. In germline, CDR1 is KGHDR, CDR2 SFDVKD. CDR3 sequence: CATSDPGQGVYEQYF. The CDR3 DNA reads as TGTGCCACCAGTGACCCCGGACAGGGTGTCTACGAGCAGTACTTC.

This clonotype appeared a few times. This chain uses TRBV5-1 with TRBJ2-7; D is unresolved. Trimming took off 4 bases at V and 2 bases at J, with 10 bases between the two ends. The V gene's germline CDR1 is SGHRS and CDR2 YFSETQ. This CDR3 comprises 13 residues. The CDR3 DNA follows: TGCGCCAGCAGCCCTGCGTTCCCCTACGAGCAGTACTTC. Translating it yields CASSPAFPYEQYF.

This clonotype was counted between two and nine times. CDR3 sequence reads: CASGGTENEKLFF. CDR3 sequence (DNA): TGTGCCAGCGGAGGGACAGAGAATGAAAAACTGTTTTTT. The V and J genes are TRBV12-3 or TRBV12-4 and TRBJ1-4; 7 bases fit TRBD1. The length of the CDR3 is 13 residues. V shed 8 bases, J shed 5 bases, and the junction held 5 bases outside the gene matches.

This clonotype was seen more than once but under ten times. The chain links TRBV6-4 to TRBJ1-1; 8 bases fit TRBD1. There are 12 residues in the CDR3. V shed 5 bases and J 6 bases; nucleotides not matched to a gene: 2. Germline assignment: CDR1 MRHNA and CDR2 SNTAGT. CDR3 bases: TGTGCCAGCAGTTACAGGGGGTCTGAAGCTTTCTTT. It codes for CASSYRGSEAFF.

As to this clonotype: The junction shows a germline mismatch at one end, possibly a read error. This chain links TRBV9 with TRBJ2-5; 9 bases are a match to TRBD1. Germline V gives CDR1 SGDLS, CDR2 YYNGEE. This CDR3 has 15 residues. The CDR3 loop is CASSVGDRDQGTQYF. CDR3 nucleotide sequence: TGTGCCAGCAGCGTGGGGGACAGGGACCAAGGGACCCAGTACTTC.

The chain carries TRBV30 and TRBJ1-2, with D possibly matching TRBD1 (6 bases). V lost 6 bases, J lost 7 bases, and 18 bases lay in between. The germline V gene encodes CDR1 GTSNPN and CDR2 SVGIG (reference sequence). The CDR3 sequence is 13 residues long. CDR3 DNA: TGTGCCTGTTCTGATACAGGGAAAGGTGGCTACACCTTC. Protein: CACSDTGKGGYTF.

This clonotype has just a few counts. The chain uses TRBV24-1 and TRBJ2-2; either TRBD1 or TRBD2 may fit D (5 bases each). Trimming left V 0 bases short and J 3 bases short, with 10 bases between. The CDR3 runs to 16 residues. Per germline, CDR1 KGHDR and CDR2 SFDVKD. In DNA, the CDR3 is TGTGCCACCAGTGATTTGCCCAGGGACCACACCGGGGAGCTGTTTTTT. Protein sequence: CATSDLPRDHTGELFF.

This clonotype was recorded a few times. CDR3 sequence (DNA): TGCACCCCTTTTAGTACGGACTTCTGGAGCTACACCTTC. As protein: CTPFSTDFWSYTF. The rearrangement links TRBV20-1 to TRBJ1-2; D not certain. The germline gives CDR1 DFQATT, CDR2 SNEGSKA (reference sequence). The CDR3 is 13 amino acids.